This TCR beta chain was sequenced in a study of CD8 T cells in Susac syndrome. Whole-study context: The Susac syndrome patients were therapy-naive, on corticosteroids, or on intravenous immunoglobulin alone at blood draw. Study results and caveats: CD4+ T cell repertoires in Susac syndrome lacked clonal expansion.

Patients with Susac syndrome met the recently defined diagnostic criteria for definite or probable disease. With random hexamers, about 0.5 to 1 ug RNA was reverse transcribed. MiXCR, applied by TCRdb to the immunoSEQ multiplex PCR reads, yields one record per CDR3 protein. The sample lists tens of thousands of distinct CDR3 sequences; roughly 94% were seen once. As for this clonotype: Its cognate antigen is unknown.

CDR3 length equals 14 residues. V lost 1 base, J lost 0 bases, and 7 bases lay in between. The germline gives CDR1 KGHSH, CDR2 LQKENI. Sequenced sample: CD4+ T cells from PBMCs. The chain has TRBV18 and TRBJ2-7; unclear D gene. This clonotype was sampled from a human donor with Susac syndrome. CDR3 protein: CASSPQGDSYEQYF. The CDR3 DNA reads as TGTGCCAGCTCACCACAAGGTGACTCCTACGAGCAGTACTTC.